The 18 T cell receptor beta chains below were found in one sample sequenced in a study of T-cell reconstitution after alpha-beta-depleted transplantation in children. During its preparation, the TCRbeta library received unique molecular identifiers. TCRdb ran MiXCR on the PCR reads and lists one entry per CDR3 protein. This repertoire shows roughly 220,000 distinct CDR3 sequences, about 8.2% found once; its top ten account for under 40%. The starting material was PBMCs, mostly from graft donor cells, obtained 360 days after TCRalphabeta/CD19-depleted stem cell transplant. Source of these receptors: a male patient between 2 and 10 years old who had a stem cell transplant for acute myeloid leukemia, so the T cells may come from the graft donor.

This clonotype was seen only a few times. This chain links TRBV6-5 with TRBJ1-1; D not resolved. Germline-derived CDR1 and CDR2 are MNHEY and SVGAGI. Trimming pared 0 bases from V and 0 bases from J, leaving 8 bases between. The CDR3 runs 15 residues. The CDR3 nucleotides are TGTGCCAGCAGTTACTCGGGAGGAGTGAACACTGAAGCTTTCTTT. Protein sequence: CASSYSGGVNTEAFF.

This clonotype was detected only a few times. V is TRBV12-3 or TRBV12-4 and J is TRBJ1-6; 9 positions match TRBD1. This CDR3 is built from 16 residues. J gave up 6 bases and V 6 bases, and 9 bases lay outside the gene matches. The CDR3: CASRLNSGQGNSPLHF. The DNA for the CDR3 is TGTGCCAGCAGATTGAACTCGGGACAGGGTAATTCACCCCTCCACTTT.

This clonotype was observed a few times. This chain uses TRBV6-1 with TRBJ2-1; no clear D gene. Germline V CDR1 and CDR2: MNHNS, SASEGT. This CDR3 comprises 16 residues. V was cut by 4 bases and J by 0 bases, with 13 bases left in between. The DNA of the CDR3 is TGTGCCAGCAGTGGCGGACGGTTAGGCTCCTACAATGAGCAGTTCTTC. It codes for CASSGGRLGSYNEQFF.

This clonotype was detected a few times. This chain joins TRBV4-2 and TRBJ1-4; D remains unclear. The CDR3 is made up of 16 amino acids. Trimming pared 1 base from V and 0 bases from J, leaving 9 bases between. Germline values: CDR1 LGHNA, CDR2 YNFKEQ. CDR3 region: CASSQAWQTTNEKLFF. The CDR3 region has the DNA TGTGCCAGCAGCCAAGCGTGGCAGACAACTAATGAAAAACTGTTTTTT.

This clonotype was seen many times. The V call is TRBV24-1, the J call TRBJ2-1, with 10 bases aligning to TRBD2. The CDR3 spans 16 residues. From germline, CDR1 is KGHDR and CDR2 SFDVKD. Unmatched junction bases numbered 10, after V lost 4 bases and J lost 8 bases. The CDR3 DNA sequence: TGTGCCACCAGTGACCCTAGGCTAGCGGGAGAGGATGAGCAGTTCTTC. This encodes CATSDPRLAGEDEQFF.

The sample holds many counts of this clonotype. This chain connects TRBV5-1 to TRBJ1-2; D unresolved. The CDR3 spans 14 residues. Germline V gene data show CDR1 as SGHRS and CDR2 as YFSETQ. V was pared by 0 bases and J by 6 bases, with 12 bases between. The CDR3 is CASSLEPAGNGYTF. CDR3 coding DNA: TGCGCCAGCAGCTTGGAACCGGCAGGCAATGGCTACACCTTC.

At least ten counts were recorded for this clonotype. The chain has TRBV7-6 and TRBJ2-3, with TRBD2 as a possible D gene (6 bases). V was trimmed by 4 bases and J by 5 bases, leaving 16 bases between them. CDR1 and CDR2 from the germline V gene are SGHVS and FNYEAQ. The CDR3 length is 15 residues. The CDR3 here is CASSSQDGSGDTQYF. As DNA, the CDR3 is TGTGCCAGCAGCTCCCAAGACGGGAGCGGAGATACGCAGTATTTT.

This clonotype was found many times. This chain connects TRBV6-6 to TRBJ2-1; no clear D. The V gene's germline CDR1 is MNHNY and CDR2 SVGAGI (reference sequence). V lost 2 bases to trimming and J lost 3 bases, with 5 bases between them. The CDR3 covers 13 residues. The CDR3 DNA follows: TGTGCCAGCAGTTACGGCATCTACAATGAGCAGTTCTTC. Protein sequence: CASSYGIYNEQFF.

The chain uses TRBV5-1 and TRBJ2-1; D might be TRBD2 (6 bases). Germline CDR1 SGHRS, CDR2 YFSETQ. Trimming stripped 0 bases from V and 4 bases from J, with 17 bases between. The CDR3 spans 17 residues. CDR3 nucleotides: TGCGCCAGCAGCTTGGAGTTTCGGTTAGCGGAATACAATGAGCAGTTCTTC. Protein sequence: CASSLEFRLAEYNEQFF.

This clonotype has a handful of counts. The J gene is TRBJ2-7, the V gene TRBV21-1. TRBV21-1 is described as a pseudogene. CDR3 size: 19 residues. DNA of the CDR3: TGTGCCAGCAGCCAAAGGGACCCATGGTTGGTCTTCAACTCCTACGAGCAGTACTTC. This encodes CASSQRDPWLVFNSYEQYF.

As regards this clonotype: At one boundary the junction diverges from the germline segment, which might be a read error. The chain is built from TRBV20-1 and TRBJ1-1, with TRBD1 as a possible D gene (5 bases). From germline, CDR1 is DFQATT and CDR2 SNEGSKA (reference sequence). This CDR3 region has 12 residues. The chain's CDR3 is CGAARGYTEAFF. CDR3 DNA sequence: TGCGGTGCTGCTAGGGGTTACACTGAAGCTTTCTTT.

At least ten counts were recorded for this clonotype. The CDR3 sequence: CASSSKSEKVYEQYV. The DNA of the CDR3 is TGTGCCAGCAGCTCGAAGTCGGAGAAGGTCTACGAGCAGTACGTC. The rearrangement uses TRBV5-5 and TRBJ2-7; D gene ambiguous. This CDR3 spans 15 amino acids. Trimming took off 3 bases at V and 3 bases at J, with 16 bases between the two ends. The germline V gene encodes CDR1 SGHKS and CDR2 YYEKEE (reference sequence).

The rearrangement joins TRBV20-1 to TRBJ1-1, with D possibly matching TRBD1 (5 bases). CDR1 is DFQATT and CDR2 is SNEGSKA in the germline V gene (reference sequence). The germline V and J ends were trimmed by 1 base and 0 bases, with 9 bases remaining between them. The CDR3 totals 14 residues. The CDR3 DNA follows: TGCAGTGCTAGAGCGGGGGGGATGAACACTGAAGCTTTCTTT. Amino acids: CSARAGGMNTEAFF.

The rearrangement joins TRBV5-6 to TRBJ1-2, with D perhaps matching TRBD1 (6 bases). With 3 bases removed from V and 8 bases from J, the gap between germline ends came to 11 bases. The CDR3 length is 12 residues. Germline CDR1 reads SGHDT; CDR2 reads YYEEEE. In DNA form, the CDR3 reads TGTGCCAGCAGCTACAGGGATGCGGGCTACACCTTC. It yields the protein CASSYRDAGYTF.

This clonotype was seen repeatedly, ten times or more. The CDR3 DNA is TGTGCCAGCAGTTACTCTACGGGCCAGGGGGACGGATACGAGCAGTACTTC. It specifies CASSYSTGQGDGYEQYF. The chain carries TRBV6-2 or TRBV6-3 and TRBJ2-7; 7 bases match TRBD1. J was trimmed by 4 bases and V by 0 bases; bases with no gene match: 12. The length of the CDR3 is 17 residues. Germline V lookup: CDR1 MNHEY, CDR2 SVGEGT.

This chain links TRBV20-1 with TRBJ2-2; D is uncertain. Germline CDR1 is DFQATT and CDR2 is SNEGSKA (reference sequence). The CDR3 has 12 residues. V was pared by 0 bases and J by 5 bases, with 4 bases between. CDR3: CSARDQTGELFF. The CDR3 coding sequence is TGCAGTGCTAGAGATCAAACCGGGGAGCTGTTTTTT.

The V and J genes are TRBV6-2 or TRBV6-3 and TRBJ2-7, with 9 bases identical to TRBD2. Looked up from germline, CDR1 is MNHEY and CDR2 is SVGEGT. Trimming took 0 bases from V and 1 from J; bases not matched to a gene: 4. The CDR3 runs 16 residues. The CDR3 DNA reads as TGTGCCAGCAGTTACTCCCCCCTAGCGGGGTCCTACGAGCAGTACTTC. Translation gives CASSYSPLAGSYEQYF.

This clonotype was seen a handful of times. The CDR3 spells CASLNFGRGGHTDTQYF. The CDR3, as DNA: TGCGCCAGCCTCAATTTTGGGCGGGGGGGCCACACAGATACGCAGTATTTT. The V gene is TRBV5-1, the J gene TRBJ2-3; TRBD2 matches 9 bases. In germline, CDR1 is SGHRS, CDR2 YFSETQ. J lost 2 bases, V lost 7 bases, and 14 bases had no gene match. The CDR3 sequence is 17 residues long. Looking up the rest from reference TRBV5-1 and TRBJ2-3 gives the full variable domain: KAGVTQTPRYLIKTRGQQVTLSCSPISGHRSVSWYQQTPGQGLQFLFEYFSETQRNKGNFPGRFSGRQFSNSRSEMNVSTLELGDSALYLCASLNFGRGGHTDTQYFGPGTRLTVL.